The 30 T cell receptor beta chains below all came from one sample that was sequenced in a study of T cell responses to AZD1222 COVID-19 vaccine. Measured with immunoSEQ multiplex PCR; TCRdb has only the in-frame clones, and not every one. The table includes some 120,000 clones, around 92% detected once. Sequenced here: peripheral blood, sampled on day 0 of AZD1222 vaccination. The receptors originated from an adult in good health.

This clone was detected only once. The rearrangement joins TRBV3-1 (or the pseudogene TRBV3-2) to TRBJ2-1, with D unclear. The CDR3 runs to 13 residues. With 3 bases removed from V and 4 bases from J, the gap between germline ends came to 7 bases. Germline V gives CDR1 LGHDT, CDR2 YNNKEL (reference sequence). The CDR3, as DNA: TGTGCCAGCAGCCATGCAGGATACAATGAGCAGTTCTTC. This codes for CASSHAGYNEQFF.

The J gene is TRBJ1-5, the V gene TRBV4-2, with D perhaps matching TRBD1 (6 bases). The CDR3 runs to 18 residues. The V end lost 4 bases, the J end lost 4 bases, and 23 bases lay between the germline ends. Germline V CDR1 and CDR2: LGHNA, YNFKEQ. The CDR3: CASSPAKIGGGTNQPQHF. CDR3 nucleotide sequence: TGTGCCAGCAGCCCAGCTAAGATAGGGGGAGGGACGAATCAGCCCCAGCATTTT.

The chain combines TRBV28 with TRBJ1-5, with D uncertain. V lost 5 bases, J lost 3 bases, and 5 bases lay in between. CDR3 length equals 12 residues. The germline V gene encodes CDR1 MDHEN and CDR2 SYDVKM. In nucleotides, the CDR3 is TGTGCCAGCAGTACTTACAATCAGCCCCAGCATTTT. Amino acid sequence: CASSTYNQPQHF.

V gene TRBV5-5 combines with J gene TRBJ1-2, with D unclear. The germline V gene has CDR1 SGHKS and CDR2 YYEKEE (reference sequence). The CDR3 is 15 residues long. The germline V and J ends were trimmed by 1 base and 8 bases, with 18 bases remaining between them. The CDR3 DNA follows: TGTGCCAGCAGCTTGACAATGTGGCAGGCGAGCGGCTACACCTTC. It yields the protein CASSLTMWQASGYTF.

The rearrangement uses TRBV28 and TRBJ1-2; the match to TRBD1 covers 10 bases. The CDR3 has 14 amino acids. CDR1 MDHEN and CDR2 SYDVKM come from the germline V gene. J lost 4 bases, V lost 6 bases, and 5 bases had no gene match. CDR3 loop: CASSRDRGSYGYTF. CDR3 bases: TGTGCCAGCAGCCGGGACAGGGGAAGCTATGGCTACACCTTC.

V gene TRBV5-6 combines with J gene TRBJ2-5; 9 bases are a match to TRBD2. The CDR3 is 14 amino acids. Per the germline V gene, CDR1 is SGHDT and CDR2 is YYEEEE. Germline trimming cut 2 bases from V and 4 bases from J; bases unmatched to any gene: 3. CDR3 loop: CASSFSGSRETQYF. The CDR3 bases are TGTGCCAGCAGCTTTAGCGGGAGCCGAGAGACCCAGTACTTC. Drawing the rest from reference TRBV5-6 and TRBJ2-5, the complete variable domain is DAGVTQSPTHLIKTRGQQVTLRCSPKSGHDTVSWYQQALGQGPQFIFQYYEEEERQRGNFPDRFSGHQFPNYSSELNVNALLLGDSALYLCASSFSGSRETQYFGPGTRLLVL.

This clone occurred once. The rearrangement uses TRBV9 and TRBJ2-3; 9 bases line up with TRBD2. CDR1 is SGDLS and CDR2 is YYNGEE in the germline V gene. This CDR3 region has 15 residues. V was clipped by 3 bases and J by 4 bases; unmatched bases: 6. The CDR3 nucleotides are TGTGCCAGCAGCGCTCGTAGCGGGAGCGCAGATACGCAGTATTTT. Residues: CASSARSGSADTQYF.

The CDR3 region has the DNA TGTGCCTGGATCGGGAAATACTCCTACGAGCAGTACTTC. It specifies CAWIGKYSYEQYF. V gene TRBV30 combines with J gene TRBJ2-7; the D gene is possibly TRBD2 (5 bases). The germline CDR1 and CDR2 sequences are GTSNPN and SVGIG (reference sequence). The V end was cut by 4 bases, the J end by 0 bases, with 10 bases between. This CDR3 region has 13 residues. Using reference TRBV30 and TRBJ2-7 for the parts outside the CDR3, the full variable domain is SQTIHQWPATLVQPVGSPLSLECTVEGTSNPNLYWYRQAAGRGLQLLFYSVGIGQISSEVPQNLSASRPQDRQFILSSKKLLLSDSGFYLCAWIGKYSYEQYFGPGTRLTVT.

The V and J genes are TRBV6-4 and TRBJ2-3; 9 nucleotides match TRBD2. Germline V gives CDR1 MRHNA, CDR2 SNTAGT. The CDR3 is 20 residues long. V dropped 3 bases and J dropped 0; count of bases not matched to a gene: 16. The CDR3 reads CASSERGRADTGLSTDTQYF. CDR3 nucleotides: TGTGCCAGCAGTGAACGCGGGAGGGCCGACACCGGGCTTAGCACAGATACGCAGTATTTT.

V and J are TRBV6-5 and TRBJ2-1; a possible D gene is TRBD2 (6 bases). With 7 bases removed from V and 1 base from J, the gap between germline ends came to 14 bases. The CDR3 loop spans 15 amino acids. Germline values: CDR1 MNHEY, CDR2 SVGAGI. The CDR3 nucleotides read TGTGCCAGCAACAATCGACTAGGTTCCTACAATGAGCAGTTCTTC. Its translation: CASNNRLGSYNEQFF.

CDR3 DNA: TGCGCCAGCAGCTTGGTGGGGACAGGGGGGACTGAAGCTTTCTTT. The encoded protein is CASSLVGTGGTEAFF. The chain uses TRBV5-1 and TRBJ1-1; 11 nucleotides align to TRBD1. V gave up 0 bases and J gave up 5 bases; unmatched junction bases: 3. The CDR3 extends over 15 amino acids. Germline-derived CDR1 and CDR2 are SGHRS and YFSETQ.

This rearrangement joins TRBV7-9 to TRBJ1-3; 7 bases match TRBD1. The CDR3 is 18 amino acids. Germline assignment: CDR1 SEHNR and CDR2 FQNEAQ (reference sequence). The junction had 16 bases not matched to a gene; V was cut back by 4 bases and J by 4 bases. Written as DNA, the CDR3 is TGTGCCAGCAGCTCCGGGCATGCCACAGGGGCGTCCGGAAACACCATATATTTT. The encoded protein is CASSSGHATGASGNTIYF.

V gene TRBV19 combines with J gene TRBJ2-2; either TRBD1 or TRBD2 may supply D (5 bases each). The V end was cut by 7 bases, the J end by 7 bases, with 28 bases between. The CDR3 runs to 18 residues. Germline V gene data show CDR1 as LNHDA and CDR2 as SQIVND (reference sequence). The CDR3 region has the DNA TGTGCCAGTATCCACTCCTCCGGCGGGTCGGGGCAGGTCGGGGAGCTGTTTTTT. It specifies CASIHSSGGSGQVGELFF.

This clone was detected only a few times. The V call is TRBV19, the J call TRBJ1-5; D unclear. The CDR3 has 13 residues. The germline gives CDR1 LNHDA, CDR2 SQIVND (reference sequence). The ends were cut back, 5 bases at V and 9 bases at J, with 14 bases in the middle. The DNA for the CDR3 is TGTGCCAGTAGTTCTCGGCTAGAGGGGCCCCAGCATTTT. Protein product: CASSSRLEGPQHF.

The rearrangement joins TRBV28 to TRBJ1-4; possible D gene TRBD1, 5 bases. Germline V gene data show CDR1 as MDHEN and CDR2 as SYDVKM. This CDR3 region has 14 residues. V gave up 5 bases and J gave up 5 bases, with 12 bases separating them. The CDR3 region has the DNA TGTGCCAGCAGTACCGGGACGGAGAATGAAAAACTGTTTTTT. It is translated as CASSTGTENEKLFF.

This chain joins TRBV6-5 and TRBJ1-1; D is unclear. The V gene lost 9 bases and the J gene lost 3 bases, with 14 bases spanning the gap. The CDR3 spans 13 residues. From germline, CDR1 is MNHEY and CDR2 SVGAGI. The CDR3 DNA sequence: TGTGCCAGTGCGAGGGTGGCAGACACTGAAGCTTTCTTT. Translation gives CASARVADTEAFF.

This chain connects TRBV9 to TRBJ2-7; TRBD1 matches at 12 bases. The CDR3 sequence is 17 residues long. CDR1 and CDR2 (germline): SGDLS, YYNGEE. V was pared by 4 bases and J by 5 bases, with 13 bases of the junction left unmatched. The CDR3 sequence is CASSPYSGTGGFHEQYF. In nucleotides, the CDR3 is TGTGCCAGCAGCCCATACTCCGGGACAGGGGGCTTCCACGAGCAGTACTTC.

V and J are TRBV9 and TRBJ2-1; TRBD2 aligns across 8 bases. CDR1 and CDR2 from the germline V gene are SGDLS and YYNGEE. CDR3 size: 15 residues. V lost 0 bases and J lost 4; bases outside the gene matches: 3. CDR3 DNA: TGTGCCAGCAGCGTAGAACTAGCGGTTTACAATGAGCAGTTCTTC. Translation: CASSVELAVYNEQFF.

This rearrangement joins TRBV6-2 or TRBV6-3 to TRBJ1-2; D may be TRBD1 (5 bases). Between the trimmed V and J ends, which lost 4 bases and 6 bases, there was a span of 15 bases. CDR1 is MNHEY, CDR2 SVGEGT, per germline. This CDR3 has 14 amino acids. CDR3 protein: CASSSPGTLDGYTF. Written as DNA, the CDR3 is TGTGCCAGCAGTTCCCCGGGGACCCTCGATGGCTACACCTTC.

The J gene is TRBJ2-2, the V gene TRBV5-1, with no clear D. The ends were cut back, 0 bases at V and 5 bases at J, with 14 bases in the middle. The CDR3 sequence is 16 residues long. CDR1 is SGHRS and CDR2 is YFSETQ in the germline V gene. The CDR3 DNA reads as TGCGCCAGCAGCTTGGGTGTGACAAGCAAAACCGGGGAGCTGTTTTTT. Its protein product is CASSLGVTSKTGELFF. Looking up the rest from reference TRBV5-1 and TRBJ2-2 gives the full variable domain: KAGVTQTPRYLIKTRGQQVTLSCSPISGHRSVSWYQQTPGQGLQFLFEYFSETQRNKGNFPGRFSGRQFSNSRSEMNVSTLELGDSALYLCASSLGVTSKTGELFFGEGSRLTVL.

This chain joins TRBV27 and TRBJ1-2; D is uncertain. Germline lookup yields CDR1 MNHEY and CDR2 SMNVEV (reference sequence). This CDR3 comprises 15 residues. The V end lost 4 bases, the J end lost 11 bases, and 23 bases lay between the germline ends. The CDR3 DNA follows: TGTGCCAGCAGTTCCGATTCGCCCCTTATAAGTGGATACACCTTC. Protein product: CASSSDSPLISGYTF.

The gene calls are TRBV6-6 and TRBJ1-5; 8 bases agree with TRBD1. This CDR3 contains 15 residues. CDR1 is MNHNY, CDR2 SVGAGI, per germline (reference sequence). V was clipped by 7 bases and J by 6 bases; unmatched bases: 11. The CDR3 DNA reads as TGTGCCAGCATTTTGCAGGGGGCCTACGGTCAGCCCCAGCATTTT. Translating gives CASILQGAYGQPQHF.

This clone showed up just a few times. The rearrangement uses TRBV9 and TRBJ2-5; TRBD2 agrees at 8 bases. Germline CDR1 and CDR2: SGDLS and YYNGEE. The CDR3 extends over 15 amino acids. J gave up 4 bases and V 0 bases, and 5 bases lay outside the gene matches. In nucleotides, the CDR3 is TGTGCCAGCAGCGTAGGTAACGGGAGGGGAGAGACCCAGTACTTC. Translating it yields CASSVGNGRGETQYF.

The genes are TRBV27 and TRBJ2-3; D is uncertain. The CDR3 length is 15 residues. Germline values: CDR1 MNHEY, CDR2 SMNVEV (reference sequence). Trimming removed 7 bases from V and 2 bases from J, with 16 bases in between. CDR3: CASTQVGYHTDTQYF. The CDR3 DNA is TGTGCCAGCACTCAAGTCGGATACCACACAGATACGCAGTATTTT.

The rearrangement joins TRBV5-1 to TRBJ2-1; 9 nucleotides match TRBD1. Looked up from germline, CDR1 is SGHRS and CDR2 is YFSETQ. This CDR3 has 13 amino acids. J lost 12 bases, V lost 4 bases, and 8 bases had no gene match. CDR3 loop: CASSIMDRGSQFF. Here the CDR3 DNA reads TGCGCCAGCAGCATAATGGACAGGGGCTCGCAGTTCTTC.

The rearrangement links TRBV10-3 to TRBJ2-2; TRBD1 agrees at 11 bases. Per the germline V gene, CDR1 is ENHRY and CDR2 is SYGVKD. Trimming removed 6 bases from V and 8 bases from J; junction bases left unmatched: 5. This CDR3 has 14 residues. The DNA for the CDR3 is TGTGCCATCAGCGGGACAGGGGGGTCAGGGGAGCTGTTTTTT. Translating gives CAISGTGGSGELFF.

The chain joins TRBV23-1 to TRBJ2-4; TRBD2 matches at 13 bases. TRBV23-1 is filed as an ORF, its function uncertain. J was trimmed by 1 base and V by 11 bases; bases with no gene match: 11. CDR3 length equals 17 residues. This CDR3 reads CARLGLAGVWAKNIQYF. The CDR3 DNA follows: TGCGCCCGCCTCGGACTAGCGGGAGTTTGGGCCAAAAACATTCAGTACTTC.

The genes are TRBV10-3 and TRBJ2-2; 8 bases map to TRBD2. The trim removed 3 bases at V and 7 bases at J, leaving 10 bases unmatched. This CDR3 is built from 16 residues. Germline V gene data show CDR1 as ENHRY and CDR2 as SYGVKD. The CDR3 nucleotides are TGTGCCATCAGTGATACTGGGGGTAGCGGGAACGGGGAGCTGTTTTTT. Encoded protein: CAISDTGGSGNGELFF.

V and J are TRBV19 and TRBJ1-2, with D uncertain. The germline V and J ends were trimmed by 6 bases and 0 bases, with 14 bases remaining between them. The CDR3 has 15 residues. CDR1 and CDR2 from the germline V gene are LNHDA and SQIVND (reference sequence). The chain's CDR3 is CASSPTHGANYGYTF. The CDR3 DNA reads as TGTGCCAGTAGCCCGACCCACGGGGCTAACTATGGCTACACCTTC.

The chain is built from TRBV24-1 and TRBJ2-1, with D possibly being TRBD1 (6 bases). The V and J ends lost 1 base and 7 bases respectively, with 7 bases between them. This CDR3 region has 13 residues. Germline V CDR1 and CDR2: KGHDR, SFDVKD. CDR3 loop: CATSDLGGNEQFF. In nucleotides, the CDR3 is TGTGCCACCAGTGATTTAGGGGGTAATGAGCAGTTCTTC.